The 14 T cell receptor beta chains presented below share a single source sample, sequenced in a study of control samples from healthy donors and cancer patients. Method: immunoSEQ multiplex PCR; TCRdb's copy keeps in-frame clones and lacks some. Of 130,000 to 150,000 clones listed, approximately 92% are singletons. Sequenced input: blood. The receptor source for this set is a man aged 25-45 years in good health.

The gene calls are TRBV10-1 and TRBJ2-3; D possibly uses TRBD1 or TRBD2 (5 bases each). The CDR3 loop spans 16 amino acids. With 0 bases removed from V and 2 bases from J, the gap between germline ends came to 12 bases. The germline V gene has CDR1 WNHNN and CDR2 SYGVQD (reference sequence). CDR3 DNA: TGCGCCAGCAGTGAGTCTTTGGGGGAGTACACAGATACGCAGTATTTT. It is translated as CASSESLGEYTDTQYF.

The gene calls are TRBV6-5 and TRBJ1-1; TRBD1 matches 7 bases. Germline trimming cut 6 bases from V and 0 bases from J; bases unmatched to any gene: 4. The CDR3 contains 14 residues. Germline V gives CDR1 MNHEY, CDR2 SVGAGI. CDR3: CASRRQGMNTEAFF. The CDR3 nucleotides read TGTGCCAGCAGGAGACAGGGTATGAACACTGAAGCTTTCTTT.

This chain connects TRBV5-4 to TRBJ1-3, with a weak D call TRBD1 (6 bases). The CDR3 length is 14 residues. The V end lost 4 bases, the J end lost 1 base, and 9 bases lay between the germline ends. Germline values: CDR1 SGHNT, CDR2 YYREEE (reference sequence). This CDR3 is CASSQQGSGNTIYF. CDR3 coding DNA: TGTGCCAGCAGCCAACAGGGATCTGGAAACACCATATATTTT.

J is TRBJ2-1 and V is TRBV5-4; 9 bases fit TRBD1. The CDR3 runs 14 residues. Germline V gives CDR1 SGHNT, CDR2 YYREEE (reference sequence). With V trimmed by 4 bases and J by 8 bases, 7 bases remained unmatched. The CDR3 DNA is TGTGCCAGCAGCGCTGGGACAGGGAGGGATGAGCAGTTCTTC. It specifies CASSAGTGRDEQFF.

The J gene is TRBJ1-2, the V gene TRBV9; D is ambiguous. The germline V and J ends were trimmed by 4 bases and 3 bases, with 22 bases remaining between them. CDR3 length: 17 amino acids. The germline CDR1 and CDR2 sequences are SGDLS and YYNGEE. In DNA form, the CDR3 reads TGTGCCAGCAGCCCCCCAGAAAGGCGGTCAAAGGACTATGGCTACACCTTC. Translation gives CASSPPERRSKDYGYTF.

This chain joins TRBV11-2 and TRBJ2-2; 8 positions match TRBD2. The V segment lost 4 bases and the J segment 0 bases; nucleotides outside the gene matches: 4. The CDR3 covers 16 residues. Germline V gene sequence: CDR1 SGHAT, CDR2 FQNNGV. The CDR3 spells CASSSGGGPNTGELFF. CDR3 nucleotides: TGTGCCAGCAGCTCCGGGGGGGGCCCGAACACCGGGGAGCTGTTTTTT.

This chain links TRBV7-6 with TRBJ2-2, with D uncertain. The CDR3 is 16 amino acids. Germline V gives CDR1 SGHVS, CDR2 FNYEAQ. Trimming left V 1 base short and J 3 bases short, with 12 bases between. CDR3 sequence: CASSLGGTRYTGELFF. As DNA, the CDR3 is TGTGCCAGCAGCTTAGGTGGTACACGATACACCGGGGAGCTGTTTTTT. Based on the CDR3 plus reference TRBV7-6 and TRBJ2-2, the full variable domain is GAGVSQSPRYKVTKRGQDVALRCDPISGHVSLYWYRQALGQGPEFLTYFNYEAQQDKSGLPNDRFSAERPEGSISTLTIQRTEQRDSAMYRCASSLGGTRYTGELFFGEGSRLTVL.

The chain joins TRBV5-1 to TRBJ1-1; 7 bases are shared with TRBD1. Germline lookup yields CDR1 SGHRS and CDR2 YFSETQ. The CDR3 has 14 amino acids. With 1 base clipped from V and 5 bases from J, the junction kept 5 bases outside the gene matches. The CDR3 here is CASSLRQGVTEAFF. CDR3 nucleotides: TGCGCCAGCAGCTTGAGGCAGGGGGTTACTGAAGCTTTCTTT.

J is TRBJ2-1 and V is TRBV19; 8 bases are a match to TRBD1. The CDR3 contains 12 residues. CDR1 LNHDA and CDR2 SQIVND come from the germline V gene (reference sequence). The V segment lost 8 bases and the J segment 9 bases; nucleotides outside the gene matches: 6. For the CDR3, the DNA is TGTGCCAGTCGCAGGGGGCCTGGTGAGCAGTTCTTC. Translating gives CASRRGPGEQFF.

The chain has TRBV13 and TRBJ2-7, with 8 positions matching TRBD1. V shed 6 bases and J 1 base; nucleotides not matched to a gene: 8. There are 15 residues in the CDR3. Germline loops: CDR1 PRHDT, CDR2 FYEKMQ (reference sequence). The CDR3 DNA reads TGTGCCAGCAGATCTTCCGGGACAGGTTCCTACGAGCAGTACTTC. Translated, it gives CASRSSGTGSYEQYF.

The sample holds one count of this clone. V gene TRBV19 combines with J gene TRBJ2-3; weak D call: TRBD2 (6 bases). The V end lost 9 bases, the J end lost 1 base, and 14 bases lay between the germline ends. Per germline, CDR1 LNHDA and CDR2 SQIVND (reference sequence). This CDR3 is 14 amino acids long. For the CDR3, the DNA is TGTGCCAGCTCGTATGGCGGGGGCACAGATACGCAGTATTTT. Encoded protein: CASSYGGGTDTQYF.

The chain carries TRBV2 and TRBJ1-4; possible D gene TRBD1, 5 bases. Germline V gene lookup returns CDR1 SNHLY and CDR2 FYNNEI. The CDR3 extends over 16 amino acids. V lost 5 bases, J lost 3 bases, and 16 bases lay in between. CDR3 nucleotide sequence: TGTGCCAGCAGTTTGGACACGACCCGGTCTAATGAAAAACTGTTTTTT. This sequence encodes CASSLDTTRSNEKLFF. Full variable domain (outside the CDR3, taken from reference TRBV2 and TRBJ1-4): EPEVTQTPSHQVTQMGQEVILRCVPISNHLYFYWYRQILGQKVEFLVSFYNNEISEKSEIFDDQFSVERPDGSNFTLKIRSTKLEDSAMYFCASSLDTTRSNEKLFFGSGTQLSVL.

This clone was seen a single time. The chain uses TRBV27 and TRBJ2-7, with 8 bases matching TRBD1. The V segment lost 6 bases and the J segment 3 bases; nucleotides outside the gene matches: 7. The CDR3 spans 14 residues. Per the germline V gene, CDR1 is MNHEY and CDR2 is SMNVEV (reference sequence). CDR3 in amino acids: CASRQGVNNYEQYF. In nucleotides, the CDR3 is TGTGCCAGCAGACAGGGGGTGAACAACTACGAGCAGTACTTC.

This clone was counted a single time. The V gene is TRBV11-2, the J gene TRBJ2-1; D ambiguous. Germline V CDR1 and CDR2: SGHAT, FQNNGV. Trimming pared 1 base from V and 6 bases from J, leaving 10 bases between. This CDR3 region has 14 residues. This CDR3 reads CASSLGGSANEQFF. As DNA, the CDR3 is TGTGCCAGCAGCTTAGGTGGGTCTGCCAATGAGCAGTTCTTC.